Each of the 30 T cell receptor beta chains below was sequenced from the same sample in a study of T-cell memory formation after mild COVID-19. TCRdb redid the calling of the 5' RACE reads with MiXCR, one entry per CDR3 protein. Here the sample spans 550,000 to 700,000 distinct CDR3 sequences, approximately 19% being singletons. The sequenced sample consisted of PBMCs or a T cell subset sorted from them (not recorded which). The receptor set was obtained from an adult woman who had mild COVID-19 (a few samples of this study predate the infection). Cell type and time point are not known.

The gene calls are TRBV7-6 and TRBJ1-2, with TRBD1 identical over 7 bases. J was trimmed by 4 bases and V by 4 bases; bases with no gene match: 6. The V gene's germline CDR1 is SGHVS and CDR2 FNYEAQ. This CDR3 is 14 amino acids long. The CDR3: CASSSGTDSYGYTF. CDR3 DNA sequence: TGTGCCAGCAGCTCCGGGACAGATAGCTATGGCTACACCTTC.

In this sample, this clonotype turned up a few times. This chain uses TRBV4-2 with TRBJ2-1; 10 bases match TRBD2. The junction had 8 bases not matched to a gene; V was cut back by 0 bases and J by 6 bases. The CDR3 runs 17 residues. The germline CDR1 and CDR2 sequences are LGHNA and YNFKEQ. CDR3 amino acids: CASSQDFGLAATNEQFF. In nucleotides, the CDR3 is TGTGCCAGCAGCCAAGATTTTGGACTAGCGGCCACCAATGAGCAGTTCTTC.

The chain joins TRBV5-1 to TRBJ2-7; tentative D call: TRBD1 (6 bases). Germline V gene data show CDR1 as SGHRS and CDR2 as YFSETQ. The CDR3 loop spans 13 amino acids. The V gene lost 7 bases and the J gene lost 4 bases, with 15 bases spanning the gap. CDR3 loop: CASASQGSYEQYF. DNA for the CDR3: TGCGCCAGCGCGTCGCAGGGGTCGTACGAGCAGTACTTC.

This sequence joins TRBV29-1 and TRBJ2-7; tentatively, D is TRBD2 (5 bases). V lost 6 bases and J 2 bases, leaving 17 bases between the germline ends. Germline CDR1 SQVTM, CDR2 ANQGSEA. The CDR3 length is 14 residues. The CDR3: CSVKRPGDTYEQYF. The DNA of the CDR3 is TGCAGCGTAAAACGTCCCGGGGATACCTACGAGCAGTACTTC.

The chain links TRBV4-3 to TRBJ2-5, with 9 nucleotides matching TRBD1. Trimming took 0 bases from V and 4 from J; bases not matched to a gene: 12. The CDR3 consists of 18 residues. The germline CDR1 and CDR2 sequences are LGHNA and YSLEER. The CDR3 region has the DNA TGCGCCAGCAGCCAAGATCTTGTGGGACAGGGACGAACAGAGACCCAGTACTTC. Translating gives CASSQDLVGQGRTETQYF.

Only a few counts were recorded for this clonotype. This rearrangement joins TRBV18 to TRBJ2-2; no reliable D call. The germline CDR1 and CDR2 sequences are KGHSH and LQKENI. V gave up 4 bases and J gave up 1 base, with 13 bases separating them. The CDR3 has 16 residues. The CDR3 region is CASSLTRSENTGELFF. CDR3 sequence (DNA): TGTGCCAGCTCACTTACGAGGAGTGAGAACACCGGGGAGCTGTTTTTT. Variable domain in full (rest from reference TRBV18 and TRBJ2-2): NAGVMQNPRHLVRRRGQEARLRCSPMKGHSHVYWYRQLPEEGLKFMVYLQKENIIDESGMPKERFSAEFPKEGPSILRIQQVVRGDSAAYFCASSLTRSENTGELFFGEGSRLTVL.

This chain uses TRBV6-5 with TRBJ1-2; D remains unclear. The germline gives CDR1 MNHEY, CDR2 SVGAGI. The CDR3 runs to 14 residues. Trimming pared 2 bases from V and 4 bases from J, leaving 11 bases between. The CDR3 is CASSYREGGYGYTF. For the CDR3, the DNA is TGTGCCAGCAGTTACCGGGAGGGAGGCTATGGCTACACCTTC.

This clonotype came up a few times. The chain couples TRBV7-9 to TRBJ1-4; D not resolved. Per the germline V gene, CDR1 is SEHNR and CDR2 is FQNEAQ (reference sequence). Trimming pared 3 bases from V and 15 bases from J, leaving 17 bases between. This CDR3 is built from 13 residues. The DNA of the CDR3 is TGTGCCAGCAGCTTTGGAAGAAATTGGCCCGTGTTTTTT. Protein sequence: CASSFGRNWPVFF.

In its sample, this clonotype was seen many times. The rearrangement links TRBV12-3 or TRBV12-4 to TRBJ2-7; TRBD1 agrees at 7 bases. J was trimmed by 3 bases and V by 7 bases; bases with no gene match: 9. CDR3 length: 14 residues. The CDR3 protein is CASTQTGMGYEQYF. In nucleotides, the CDR3 is TGTGCCAGCACCCAGACAGGGATGGGCTACGAGCAGTACTTC.

This clonotype was found a few times. The rearrangement links TRBV7-2 to TRBJ1-1, with a tentative D call TRBD1 (6 bases). The CDR3 contains 18 residues. Trimming took 1 base from V and 6 from J, leaving 24 bases between them. Germline V gives CDR1 SGHTA, CDR2 FQGNSA. CDR3 in DNA: TGTGCCAGCAGCTTAGAGGGTCCGCGGGGGGGCCTCGGGCCTGAAGCTTTCTTT. Its protein product is CASSLEGPRGGLGPEAFF. Together with reference TRBV7-2 and TRBJ1-1, the CDR3 gives the full variable domain: GAGVSQSPSNKVTEKGKDVELRCDPISGHTALYWYRQSLGQGLEFLIYFQGNSAPDKSGLPSDRFSAERTGGSVSTLTIQRTQQEDSAVYLCASSLEGPRGGLGPEAFFGQGTRLTVV.

The V and J genes are TRBV7-9 and TRBJ2-1, with a weak D call TRBD1 (6 bases). The V gene lost 7 bases and the J gene lost 3 bases, with 19 bases spanning the gap. CDR1 is SEHNR and CDR2 is FQNEAQ in the germline V gene (reference sequence). This CDR3 comprises 16 residues. CDR3 nucleotides: TGTGCCAGCAACCTAGTGGGACAAGCTCACTACAATGAGCAGTTCTTC. This gives the protein CASNLVGQAHYNEQFF.

In its sample, this clonotype was seen many times. The chain links TRBV24-1 to TRBJ2-3; D ambiguous. V lost 9 bases and J 8 bases, leaving 17 bases between the germline ends. Germline V gene data show CDR1 as KGHDR and CDR2 as SFDVKD. This CDR3 has 13 amino acids. In nucleotides, the CDR3 is TGTGCCACCGATCAGACAAACACCGGTACGCAGTATTTT. Translating it yields CATDQTNTGTQYF.

A single count supports this clonotype. This chain connects TRBV19 to TRBJ1-2; tentative D call: TRBD1 (5 bases). Trimming stripped 7 bases from V and 3 bases from J, with 21 bases between. CDR1 and CDR2 from the germline V gene are LNHDA and SQIVND (reference sequence). This CDR3 region has 16 residues. The CDR3 loop reads CASKSWDSLSHYGYTF. The CDR3 DNA sequence: TGTGCCAGTAAAAGCTGGGACTCCCTGAGCCACTATGGCTACACCTTC. The full variable domain, completed using reference TRBV19 and TRBJ1-2, is DGGITQSPKYLFRKEGQNVTLSCEQNLNHDAMYWYRQDPGQGLRLIYYSQIVNDFQKGDIAEGYSVSREKKESFPLTVTSAQKNPTAFYLCASKSWDSLSHYGYTFGSGTRLTVV.

V and J are TRBV5-1 and TRBJ2-5; D is uncertain. Deletions cut 0 bases from V and 5 bases from J, with 11 bases between. This CDR3 region has 14 residues. Per the germline V gene, CDR1 is SGHRS and CDR2 is YFSETQ. CDR3 coding DNA: TGCGCCAGCAGCTTGGCCCCCAGTTCGGAGACCCAGTACTTC. Its translation: CASSLAPSSETQYF.

The rearrangement links TRBV30 to TRBJ1-3; D gene unclear. Germline values: CDR1 GTSNPN, CDR2 SVGIG (reference sequence). With 4 bases removed from V and 0 bases from J, the gap between germline ends came to 16 bases. The CDR3 is 16 amino acids. CDR3 nucleotide sequence: TGTGCCTGGACCCCCTTGGGAGGACTCTCTGGAAACACCATATATTTT. Translating it yields CAWTPLGGLSGNTIYF.

This clonotype was observed at least ten times. The gene calls are TRBV4-3 and TRBJ2-4, with D possibly TRBD1 on 6 matching bases. Per the germline V gene, CDR1 is LGHNA and CDR2 is YSLEER. V was trimmed by 3 bases and J by 2 bases, leaving 14 bases between them. The CDR3 extends over 16 amino acids. The CDR3 region has the DNA TGCGCCAGCAGCCAGATACCACAGGGACCCAAAAACATTCAGTACTTC. Translated: CASSQIPQGPKNIQYF.

This rearrangement joins TRBV20-1 to TRBJ2-7; 13 positions agree with TRBD2. Losses at the gene ends were 1 base for V and 0 bases for J; bases not matched to a gene: 9. Germline loops: CDR1 DFQATT, CDR2 SNEGSKA (reference sequence). CDR3 length equals 18 residues. The CDR3 coding sequence is TGCAGTGCTAGAGCGAGACTAGCGGGAGGTCCCCGCTCCTACGAGCAGTACTTC. This gives the protein CSARARLAGGPRSYEQYF.

The chain links TRBV24-1 to TRBJ2-1; weak D call: TRBD2 (5 bases). This CDR3 comprises 16 residues. CDR1 and CDR2 (germline): KGHDR, SFDVKD. The ends were cut back, 4 bases at V and 0 bases at J, with 12 bases in the middle. CDR3 DNA: TGTGCCACCAGTGACTCGAGCGGCCCCTCCTACAATGAGCAGTTCTTC. This codes for CATSDSSGPSYNEQFF.

This clonotype was found many times. This rearrangement joins TRBV5-1 to TRBJ1-3; D call uncertain. The CDR3 sequence is 16 residues long. Germline values: CDR1 SGHRS, CDR2 YFSETQ. Trimming pared 0 bases from V and 1 base from J, leaving 11 bases between. The CDR3, as DNA: TGCGCCAGCAGCTTGGGACCTACCGCTTCTGGAAACACCATATATTTT. Protein product: CASSLGPTASGNTIYF.

The chain employs TRBV7-3 and TRBJ1-6; a possible D gene is TRBD1 (6 bases). V lost 3 bases and J 10 bases, leaving 16 bases between the germline ends. Germline V gene lookup returns CDR1 SGHTA and CDR2 FQGTGA. The CDR3 covers 15 residues. CDR3 nucleotide sequence: TGTGCCAGCAGCTTGGGAGCGGGGGCAGGATCACCCCTCCACTTT. Translation gives CASSLGAGAGSPLHF.

The chain uses TRBV12-3 or TRBV12-4 and TRBJ2-1; weak D call: TRBD1 (5 bases). V shed 5 bases and J shed 4 bases, with 12 bases lying between them. CDR3 length: 14 amino acids. CDR3 amino acids: CASSPPTGYNEQFF. CDR3 nucleotide sequence: TGTGCCAGCAGTCCCCCCACAGGTTACAATGAGCAGTTCTTC.

This chain connects TRBV6-2 or TRBV6-3 to TRBJ2-7, with 9 bases fitting TRBD2. The germline gives CDR1 MNHEY, CDR2 SVGEGT. This CDR3 has 15 residues. V lost 7 bases and J lost 3; bases outside the gene matches: 10. CDR3 in amino acids: CASTRLAGDSYEQYF. The CDR3 DNA sequence: TGTGCCAGCACCAGATTAGCGGGAGACAGCTACGAGCAGTACTTC.

This chain connects TRBV15 to TRBJ2-1; TRBD1 aligns across 11 bases. V was pared by 1 base and J by 4 bases, with 6 bases of the junction left unmatched. This CDR3 contains 17 residues. Germline CDR1 and CDR2: LNHNV and YYDKDF (reference sequence). CDR3 nucleotides: TGTGCCACCAGCAGAGGCTCTGGACAGGGGGCTTACAATGAGCAGTTCTTC. The encoded protein is CATSRGSGQGAYNEQFF.

This clonotype was seen a few times. The CDR3 here is CASSFSGGYYNEQFF. The CDR3 DNA sequence: TGTGCCAGCAGCTTTAGCGGGGGCTATTACAATGAGCAGTTCTTC. V is TRBV7-3 and J is TRBJ2-1; 9 bases fit TRBD2. Trimming took 3 bases from V and 4 from J; bases not matched to a gene: 4. The CDR3 length is 15 residues. Germline CDR1 SGHTA, CDR2 FQGTGA.

This rearrangement joins TRBV30 to TRBJ2-1; 8 bases are shared with TRBD2. Germline values: CDR1 GTSNPN, CDR2 SVGIG (reference sequence). V was clipped by 1 base and J by 8 bases; unmatched bases: 10. The CDR3 spans 15 residues. DNA for the CDR3: TGTGCCTGGAGTGCGCCCGGGGGGGCTTTTGATGAGCAGTTCTTC. Its protein is CAWSAPGGAFDEQFF. Based on the CDR3 plus reference TRBV30 and TRBJ2-1, the full variable domain is SQTIHQWPATLVQPVGSPLSLECTVEGTSNPNLYWYRQAAGRGLQLLFYSVGIGQISSEVPQNLSASRPQDRQFILSSKKLLLSDSGFYLCAWSAPGGAFDEQFFGPGTRLTVL.

This clonotype was detected only a few times. The V gene is TRBV12-3 or TRBV12-4, the J gene TRBJ1-2, with 7 nucleotides matching TRBD1. This CDR3 comprises 14 residues. J lost 5 bases, V lost 5 bases, and 8 bases had no gene match. The DNA of the CDR3 is TGTGCCAGCAGTGAGACAGGGTTGGGGTATGGCTACACCTTC. Protein: CASSETGLGYGYTF.

The chain links TRBV6-2 or TRBV6-3 to TRBJ2-1, with D possibly matching TRBD1 (6 bases). V lost 0 bases and J lost 10, with 13 bases in between. CDR1 MNHEY and CDR2 SVGEGT come from the germline V gene. There are 14 residues in the CDR3. CDR3 coding DNA: TGTGCCAGCAGTTACTCGACAGGAAGCAGGGAGCAGTTCTTC. Residues: CASSYSTGSREQFF.

This clonotype was seen more than once but under ten times. V is TRBV12-3 or TRBV12-4 and J is TRBJ2-1; 7 bases agree with TRBD2. The CDR3 runs 14 residues. The V segment lost 6 bases and the J segment 9 bases; nucleotides outside the gene matches: 11. The CDR3 loop reads CASSLPGLVREQFF. The DNA of the CDR3 is TGTGCCAGCAGCCTCCCCGGACTAGTACGTGAGCAGTTCTTC.

This chain connects TRBV7-8 to TRBJ2-5, with D unclear. CDR1 is SGHVS, CDR2 FQNEAQ, per germline. This CDR3 is 14 amino acids long. V gave up 4 bases and J gave up 4 bases, with 13 bases separating them. In DNA, the CDR3 is TGTGCCAGCAGCTGGCAGCGTTTCGGAGAGACCCAGTACTTC. Encoded protein: CASSWQRFGETQYF.

CDR3 bases: TGTGCCAGCAGTTTAATGGCAGTCACAGATACGCAGTATTTT. Translating it yields CASSLMAVTDTQYF. The J gene is TRBJ2-3, the V gene TRBV12-3 or TRBV12-4, with D uncertain. Trimming pared 2 bases from V and 2 bases from J, leaving 8 bases between. The CDR3 covers 14 residues.